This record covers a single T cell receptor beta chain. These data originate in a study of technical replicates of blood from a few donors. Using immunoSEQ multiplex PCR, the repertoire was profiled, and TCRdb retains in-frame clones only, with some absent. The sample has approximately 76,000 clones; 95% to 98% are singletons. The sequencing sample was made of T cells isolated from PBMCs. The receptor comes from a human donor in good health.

The CDR3 DNA is TGTGCCAGCACCCTGCTTACCGGGACGGGAGCTTACGAGCAGTACTTC. Translated, it gives CASTLLTGTGAYEQYF. The chain employs TRBV27 and TRBJ2-7; TRBD2 might be the D (6 bases). Germline V gene lookup returns CDR1 MNHEY and CDR2 SMNVEV (reference sequence). This CDR3 is built from 16 residues. V was pared by 7 bases and J by 4 bases, with 23 bases between.